The clone carrying this T cell receptor (beta chain) was picked up many times. No antigen is known for it. For TCRbeta, the library was prepared with unique molecular identifiers. MiXCR, run by TCRdb on the PCR reads, gives a single entry per CDR3 protein. The table includes tens of thousands of distinct CDR3 sequences, 5.5% to 8% detected once. The data belong to a study of T-cell reconstitution after alpha-beta-depleted transplantation in children. Findings and limits, study-wide: Most T-cell counts and diversity one year after the transplant came from T cells that were newly produced. It was reported that alpha-beta T cells came from several hundred expanded graft clones (about two months after transplant).

Germline CDR1 reads SGHTA; CDR2 reads FQGTGA. The CDR3 spans 16 residues. The trim removed 2 bases at V and 0 bases at J, leaving 7 bases unmatched. Sequencing used peripheral blood, obtained 60 days after TCRalphabeta/CD19-depleted stem cell transplant. The source of this sequence is a child in the first two years of life who had a stem cell transplant for acute myeloid leukemia, so the T cells may come from the graft donor. This chain connects TRBV7-3 to TRBJ2-7; 7 bases match TRBD1. The CDR3, as DNA: TGTGCCAGCAGCTTATACCGGGACAGTGTCTCCTACGAGCAGTACTTC. Translating it yields CASSLYRDSVSYEQYF.